This TCR beta chain derives from a study of blood T cell repertoires in COVID-19. Data came from immunoSEQ multiplex PCR; TCRdb stores just in-frame clones and leaves some out. The data contain under 150,000 clones, approximately 90% of them singletons. This CDR3 has 13 amino acids. The germline V and J ends were trimmed by 10 bases and 0 bases, with 10 bases remaining between them. Looked up from germline, CDR1 is SNHLY and CDR2 is FYNNEI. Clinical history as reported by participants underpinned cohort assignment. The receptor was derived from a woman in her 30s with acute COVID-19. The chain has TRBV2 and TRBJ2-1, with a weak D call TRBD1 (5 bases). The source material was PBMCs or T cells enriched from blood (not recorded which). The CDR3 sequence is CATLDSSYNEQFF. The CDR3 DNA is TGTGCCACCCTCGACAGCTCCTACAATGAGCAGTTCTTC.